This record concerns one TCR beta chain sequence. What it recognizes is unknown. Naive CD8 cells lacked CD45RO and underwent positive selection for CCR7, leaving out terminally differentiated effector memory CD45RA+ cells. All donors qualified as healthy HIV-negative adults and had experienced no recent acute infections or vaccinations. Sequencing used immunoSEQ multiplex PCR; TCRdb keeps in-frame clones, though not all of them. The sample includes nearly 600,000 clones, around 95% seen only once; the top ten take 0.09% to 0.13%. This sample is drawn from a study of shared clonotypes between healthy human individuals. As for the study in general: A donor's plate count was three for CD4 naive and three for CD4 memory; CD8 naive had two and CD8 memory one. Regarding the study as a whole: An anticipated effect of sequencing depth on clonotype sharing among donors was recognized. Specimens sampled were limited to blood, with tissue repertoires likely differing.

Trimming at V came to 5 bases and at J to 5 bases, leaving 5 bases not matched to a gene. Germline assignment: CDR1 MNHEY and CDR2 SMNVEV (reference sequence). The CDR3 loop spans 15 amino acids. This clonotype was obtained from a woman in her 30s in good health. Sequenced sample: naive CD8+ T cells sorted from blood. This chain joins TRBV27 and TRBJ1-4; 10 nucleotides match TRBD1. DNA of the CDR3: TGTGCCAGCAGTACCGGGACAGGGGCGAATGAAAAACTGTTTTTT. Translated: CASSTGTGANEKLFF.